This section outlines one TCR beta chain sequence together with its context. It lacks a known antigen. Per-base qualities were not stored, and no clone one base away is much larger. The data were taken from a study of cytomegalovirus exposure and HLA in healthy donors (dated 2017 in TCRdb). For context, the study as a whole: The 666 repertoires of the first cohort and the approximately 130 validation repertoires were produced on the same platform, according to a later analysis. The study aimed to test whether signatures of past pathogen exposure could be identified by cataloging public T cell receptors. A separate validation cohort of about 110 different subjects was used in addition to the roughly 700-subject first cohort. To predict cytomegalovirus infection status, the study combined high-throughput TCR immunosequencing, statistical association of individual TCRs with disease status, and machine learning. Points the paper makes about the study in general: Most TCR sequences were observed very rarely across donors, whereas some public TCRs were present in many individuals. A later analysis found that TCRs clustered in the first cohort also tended to co-occur in the 100 to 150 validation repertoires, with 90% to 95% of cluster scores above 0. The authors suggested that the approach could potentially be extended to other disease states and immunological phenotypes. The classifier was reported to diagnose cytomegalovirus status with high specificity and sensitivity in both the original cohort and the validation cohort. In vitro tests confirmed that a few of the cytomegalovirus-associated TCR beta chains recognize cytomegalovirus antigens. The validation cohort had no HLA typing available for a later analysis, so co-occurrence within that cohort was assessed over all 120 or so repertoires. The study listed 150 to 200 TCR beta chains as associated with cytomegalovirus.

Donors formed part of the validation cohort, which comprised some 120 subjects and was distinct from the first cohort of 550 to 850 subjects. Libraries were constructed by the immunoSEQ multiplex PCR assay. As for how the authors treated the data: A statistical classification framework was built for diagnosing cytomegalovirus status from the catalog of TCR beta chain sequences. TCRdb holds this immuneACCESS table with in-frame rearrangements only. Some clones are missing; in checked studies, unresolved V genes explain under half, and the rest has no known cause. V, J and clone size are taken as reported in that table, and D and trimming were inferred from the DNA itself. The sample records 120,000 to 150,000 clones, about 90% of which are singletons. The ten largest account for just under 8% of the sample. The clonotype comes from a woman under 30 in good health and CMV-seropositive. The specimen was PBMCs.

The base sequence is TGTGCCAGTAGTAGCCGGACAGGGAGGACCATCTATGGCTACACCTTC. It translates as CASSSRTGRTIYGYTF. Rearrangement joined TRBV19 to TRBJ1-2; a stretch of 8 junction bases matches TRBD1. From V the trimming removes 4 bases and from J it removes 4 bases, while the gene matches leave 11 bases of the junction unaccounted for. Measured from the cysteine to the phenylalanine, the CDR3 is 16 residues long. The CDR3 DNA has 48 bases and is translated from base 1. Reading the germline V gene (reference sequence) gives CDR1 LNHDA and CDR2 SQIVND. Reference TRBV19 and TRBJ1-2 proteins supply the regions before and after the CDR3; the full variable domain is: DGGITQSPKYLFRKEGQNVTLSCEQNLNHDAMYWYRQDPGQGLRLIYYSQIVNDFQKGDIAEGYSVSREKKESFPLTVTSAQKNPTAFYLCASSSRTGRTIYGYTFGSGTRLTVV.